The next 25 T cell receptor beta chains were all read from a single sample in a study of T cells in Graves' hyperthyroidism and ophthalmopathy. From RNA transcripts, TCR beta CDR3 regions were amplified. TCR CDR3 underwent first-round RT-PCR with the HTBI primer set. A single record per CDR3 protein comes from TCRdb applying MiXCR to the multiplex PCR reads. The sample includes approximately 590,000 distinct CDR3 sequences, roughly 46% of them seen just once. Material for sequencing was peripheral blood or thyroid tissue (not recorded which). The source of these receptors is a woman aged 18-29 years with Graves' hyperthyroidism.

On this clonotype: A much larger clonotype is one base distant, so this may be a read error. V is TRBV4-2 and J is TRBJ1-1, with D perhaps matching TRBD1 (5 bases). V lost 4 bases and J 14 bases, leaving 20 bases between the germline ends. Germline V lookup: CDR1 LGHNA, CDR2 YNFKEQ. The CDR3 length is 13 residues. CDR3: CASSPNPNRSGFF. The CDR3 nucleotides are TGTGCCAGCAGCCCTAACCCTAACAGGAGCGGCTTCTTT.

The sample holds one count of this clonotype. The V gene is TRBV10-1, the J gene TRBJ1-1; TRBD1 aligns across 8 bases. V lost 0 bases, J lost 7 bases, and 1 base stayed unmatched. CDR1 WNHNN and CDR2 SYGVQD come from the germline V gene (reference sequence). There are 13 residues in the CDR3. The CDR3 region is CASSESDRGEAFF. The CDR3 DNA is TGCGCCAGCAGTGAGTCCGACAGGGGTGAAGCTTTCTTT.

CDR3 sequence: CSVDLFPDTQYF. As DNA, the CDR3 is TGCAGCGTTGACCTGTTTCCAGATACGCAGTATTTT. This rearrangement joins TRBV29-1 to TRBJ2-3; D unclear. V was clipped by 3 bases and J by 4 bases, with 8 bases between them. Germline-derived CDR1 and CDR2 are SQVTM and ANQGSEA. CDR3 length: 12 amino acids.

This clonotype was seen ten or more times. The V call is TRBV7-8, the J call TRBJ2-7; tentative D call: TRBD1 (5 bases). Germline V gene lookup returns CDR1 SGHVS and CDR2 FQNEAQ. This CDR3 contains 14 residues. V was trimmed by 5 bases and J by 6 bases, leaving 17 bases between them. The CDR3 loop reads CASSLNRNPGEQYF. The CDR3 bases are TGTGCCAGCAGCCTAAACAGGAATCCGGGCGAGCAGTACTTC.

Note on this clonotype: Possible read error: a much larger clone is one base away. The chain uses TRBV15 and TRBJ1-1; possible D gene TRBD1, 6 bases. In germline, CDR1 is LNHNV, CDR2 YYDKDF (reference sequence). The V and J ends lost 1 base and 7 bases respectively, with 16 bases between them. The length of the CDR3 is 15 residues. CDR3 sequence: CATSRGAGGLGEAFF. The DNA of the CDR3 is TGTGCCACCAGCAGAGGTGCCGGGGGGCTGGGTGAAGCTTTCTTT.

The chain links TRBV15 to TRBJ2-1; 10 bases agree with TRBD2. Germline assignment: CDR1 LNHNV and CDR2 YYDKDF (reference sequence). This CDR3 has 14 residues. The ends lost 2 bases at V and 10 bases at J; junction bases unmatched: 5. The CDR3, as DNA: TGTGCCACCAGCAGATATAGCGGGAGGCCAGAGCAGTTCTTC. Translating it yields CATSRYSGRPEQFF.

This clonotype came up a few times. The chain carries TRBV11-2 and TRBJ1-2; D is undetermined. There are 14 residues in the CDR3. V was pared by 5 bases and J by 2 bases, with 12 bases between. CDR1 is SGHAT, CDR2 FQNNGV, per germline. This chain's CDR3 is CASSRPERNYGYTF. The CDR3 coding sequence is TGTGCCAGCAGCCGCCCGGAGCGGAACTATGGCTACACCTTC.

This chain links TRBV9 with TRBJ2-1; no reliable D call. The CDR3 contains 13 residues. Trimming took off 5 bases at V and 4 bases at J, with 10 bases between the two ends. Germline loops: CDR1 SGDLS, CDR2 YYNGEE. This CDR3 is CASSPGRYNEQFF. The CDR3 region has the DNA TGTGCCAGCAGTCCCGGACGGTACAATGAGCAGTTCTTC.

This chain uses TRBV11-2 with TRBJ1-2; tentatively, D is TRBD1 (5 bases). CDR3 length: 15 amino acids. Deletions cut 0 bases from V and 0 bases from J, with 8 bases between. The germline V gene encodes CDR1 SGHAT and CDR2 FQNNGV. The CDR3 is CASSLEPGTNYGYTF. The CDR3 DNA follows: TGTGCCAGCAGCTTAGAGCCAGGGACTAACTATGGCTACACCTTC.

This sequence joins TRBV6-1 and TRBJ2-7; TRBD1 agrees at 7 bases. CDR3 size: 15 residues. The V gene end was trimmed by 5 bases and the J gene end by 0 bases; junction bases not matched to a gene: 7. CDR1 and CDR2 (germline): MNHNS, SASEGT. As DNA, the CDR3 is TGTGCCAGCAGTCGTATGACAGGGTCCTCCTACGAGCAGTACTTC. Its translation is CASSRMTGSSYEQYF.

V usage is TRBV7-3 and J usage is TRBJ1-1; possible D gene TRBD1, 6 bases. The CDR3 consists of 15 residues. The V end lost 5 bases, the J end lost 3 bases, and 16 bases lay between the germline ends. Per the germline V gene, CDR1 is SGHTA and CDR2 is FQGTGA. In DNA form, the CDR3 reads TGTGCCAGCAGCCGAAATACAGGGATGGACACTGAAGCTTTCTTT. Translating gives CASSRNTGMDTEAFF.

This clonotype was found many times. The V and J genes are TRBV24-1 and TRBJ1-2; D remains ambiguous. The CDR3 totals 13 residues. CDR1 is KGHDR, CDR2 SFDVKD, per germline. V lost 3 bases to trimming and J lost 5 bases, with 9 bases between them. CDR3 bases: TGTGCCACCAGTGATGTACTTGGTTATGGCTACACCTTC. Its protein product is CATSDVLGYGYTF.

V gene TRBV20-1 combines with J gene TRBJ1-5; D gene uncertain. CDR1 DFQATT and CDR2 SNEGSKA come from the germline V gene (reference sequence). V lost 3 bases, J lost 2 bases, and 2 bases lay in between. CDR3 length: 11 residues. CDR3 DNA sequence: TGCAGTGCTAGGGGCAATCAGCCCCAGCATTTT. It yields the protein CSARGNQPQHF.

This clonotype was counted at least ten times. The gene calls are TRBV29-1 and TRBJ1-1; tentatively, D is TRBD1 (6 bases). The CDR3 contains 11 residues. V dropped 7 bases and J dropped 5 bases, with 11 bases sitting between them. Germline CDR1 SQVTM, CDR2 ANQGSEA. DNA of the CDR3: TGCAGCGCACAGGGACGGACTGAAGCTTTCTTT. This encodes CSAQGRTEAFF.

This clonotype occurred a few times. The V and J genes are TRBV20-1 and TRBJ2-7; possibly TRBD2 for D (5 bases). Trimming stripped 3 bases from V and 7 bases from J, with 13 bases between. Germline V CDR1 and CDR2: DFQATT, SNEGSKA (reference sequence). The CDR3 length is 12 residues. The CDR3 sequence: CSASGKAVEQYF. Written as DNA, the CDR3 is TGCAGTGCTAGCGGGAAGGCCGTAGAGCAGTACTTC.

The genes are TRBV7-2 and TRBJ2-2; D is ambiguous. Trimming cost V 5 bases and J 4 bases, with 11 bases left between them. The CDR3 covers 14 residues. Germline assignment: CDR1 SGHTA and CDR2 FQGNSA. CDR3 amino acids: CASSVRSPTGELFF. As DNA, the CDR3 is TGTGCCAGCAGCGTACGTTCCCCCACCGGGGAGCTGTTTTTT.

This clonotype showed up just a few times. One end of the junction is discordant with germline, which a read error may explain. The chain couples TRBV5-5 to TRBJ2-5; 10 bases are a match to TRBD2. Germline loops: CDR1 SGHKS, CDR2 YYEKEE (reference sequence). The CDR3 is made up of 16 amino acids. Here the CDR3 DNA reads TGCGCCAGCAGCCAAGACGGGCTAGCGGGAGTGGAGACCCAGTACTTC. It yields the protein CASSQDGLAGVETQYF.

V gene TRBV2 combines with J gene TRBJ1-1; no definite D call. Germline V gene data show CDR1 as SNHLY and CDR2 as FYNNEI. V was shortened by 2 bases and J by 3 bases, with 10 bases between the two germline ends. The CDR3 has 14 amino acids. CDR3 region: CASSESRIDTEAFF. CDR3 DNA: TGTGCCAGCAGTGAAAGCAGGATTGACACTGAAGCTTTCTTT.

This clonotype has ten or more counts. In DNA form, the CDR3 reads TGTGCCAGCAGCTTGACAGGGGGCGGCTATGGCTACACCTTC. Its protein product is CASSLTGGGYGYTF. The chain employs TRBV7-9 and TRBJ1-2; 10 bases are shared with TRBD1. This CDR3 contains 14 residues. The V segment lost 3 bases and the J segment 4 bases; nucleotides outside the gene matches: 2. CDR1 and CDR2 from the germline V gene are SEHNR and FQNEAQ (reference sequence). Based on the CDR3 plus reference TRBV7-9 and TRBJ1-2, the full variable domain is DTGVSQNPRHKITKRGQNVTFRCDPISEHNRLYWYRQTLGQGPEFLTYFQNEAQLEKSRLLSDRFSAERPKGSFSTLEIQRTEQGDSAMYLCASSLTGGGYGYTFGSGTRLTVV.

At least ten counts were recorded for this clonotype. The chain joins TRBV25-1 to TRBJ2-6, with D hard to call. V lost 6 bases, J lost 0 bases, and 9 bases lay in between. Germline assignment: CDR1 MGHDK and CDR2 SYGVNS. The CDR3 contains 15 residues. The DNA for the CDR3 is TGTGCCAGCAGCCTAACCCTCTCTGGGGCCAACGTCCTGACTTTC. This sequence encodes CASSLTLSGANVLTF.

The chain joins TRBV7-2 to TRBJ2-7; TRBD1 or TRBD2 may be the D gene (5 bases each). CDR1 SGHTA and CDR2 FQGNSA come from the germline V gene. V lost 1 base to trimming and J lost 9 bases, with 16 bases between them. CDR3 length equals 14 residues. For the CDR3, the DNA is TGTGCCAGCAGCTTAGTACTAGGGACCTATGGGCAGTACTTC. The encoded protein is CASSLVLGTYGQYF.

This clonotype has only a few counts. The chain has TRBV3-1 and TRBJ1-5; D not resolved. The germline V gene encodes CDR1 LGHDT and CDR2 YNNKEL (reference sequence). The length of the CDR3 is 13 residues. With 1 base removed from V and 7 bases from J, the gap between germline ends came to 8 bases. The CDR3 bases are TGTGCCAGCAGCCAAGCCCGTAAACAGCCCCAGCATTTT. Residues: CASSQARKQPQHF. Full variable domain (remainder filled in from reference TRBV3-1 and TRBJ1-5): DTAVSQTPKYLVTQMGNDKSIKCEQNLGHDTMYWYKQDSKKFLKIMFSYNNKELIINETVPNRFSPKSPDKAHLNLHINSLELGDSAVYFCASSQARKQPQHFGDGTRLSIL.

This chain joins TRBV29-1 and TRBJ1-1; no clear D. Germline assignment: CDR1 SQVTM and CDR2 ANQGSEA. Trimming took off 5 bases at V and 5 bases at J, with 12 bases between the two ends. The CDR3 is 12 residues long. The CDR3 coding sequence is TGCAGCGTTCCGGACCTCAAGACTGAAGCTTTCTTT. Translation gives CSVPDLKTEAFF.

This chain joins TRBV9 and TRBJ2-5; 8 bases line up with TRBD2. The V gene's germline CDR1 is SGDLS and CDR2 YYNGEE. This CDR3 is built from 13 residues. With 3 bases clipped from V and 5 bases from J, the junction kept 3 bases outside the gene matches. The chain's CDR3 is CASSATSAETQYF. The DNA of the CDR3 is TGTGCCAGCAGCGCGACTAGCGCGGAGACCCAGTACTTC.

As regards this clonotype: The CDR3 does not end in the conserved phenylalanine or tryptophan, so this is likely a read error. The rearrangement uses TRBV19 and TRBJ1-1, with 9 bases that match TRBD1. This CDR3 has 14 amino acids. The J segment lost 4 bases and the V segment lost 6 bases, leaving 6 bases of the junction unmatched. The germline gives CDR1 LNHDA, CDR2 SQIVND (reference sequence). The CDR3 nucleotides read TGTGCCAGTAGCCTACAGGGGGCGCGCACTGAAGCTTTCCTT. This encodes CASSLQGARTEAFL.